These T cell receptor beta chains were read from a single sample in a study of a mutant IDH1 vaccine in newly diagnosed glioma. Sequencing used immunoSEQ multiplex PCR; TCRdb keeps in-frame clones, though not all of them. The sample yields tens of thousands of clones, less than 90% seen once. These receptors lack a known antigen. The sample consisted of PBMCs, taken from a glioma patient whose treatment included an IDH1 peptide vaccine. Receptor source: a woman aged 45 to 65 with glioma. CDR3s include the opening cysteine and the closing phenylalanine or tryptophan. A D gene is named only where the DNA matches it firmly. Where a row states a size, it is once, few, many or the class of an expanded clone; other rows omit it.

J gene,V gene,clone size,D gene,CDR3 DNA,CDR3 protein
TRBJ1-2,TRBV5-6,NA,NA,TGTGCCAGCAGCTTGGACAGCTATGGCTACACCTTC,CASSLDSYGYTF
TRBJ1-4,TRBV7-9,NA,TRBD1,TGTGCCAGCAGCCCGGGACAGGGTTGGGAAAAACTGTTTTTT,CASSPGQGWEKLFF
TRBJ1-5,TRBV27,NA,NA,TGTGCCAGCAGTTTAATAGGAGTGCATCAGCCCCAGCATTTT,CASSLIGVHQPQHF
TRBJ1-1,TRBV4-2,NA,NA,TGTGCCAGCAGCCAAGTTTATCGAGCTGAAGCTTTCTTT,CASSQVYRAEAFF
TRBJ1-1,TRBV2,NA,NA,TGTGCCAGTGACAGAATTTCTGGAAAGAACACTGAAGCTTTCTTT,CASDRISGKNTEAFF
TRBJ1-6,TRBV7-3,few,NA,TGTGCCAGTTCACTGACCGGGACGGGGTCACCCCTCCACTTT,CASSLTGTGSPLHF
TRBJ1-4,TRBV5-4,NA,TRBD1,TGTGCCAGCAGCCAACCGGGACAGGGGACAGGGGATTCTAATGAAAAACTGTTTTTT,CASSQPGQGTGDSNEKLFF
TRBJ1-3,TRBV19,NA,NA,TGTGCCAGTAGTATTACGGCAGCGGCTGGAAACACCATATATTTT,CASSITAAAGNTIYF
TRBJ2-5,TRBV6-1,NA,NA,TGTGCCAGCAGCCACCTACGAGAGACCCAGTACTTC,CASSHLRETQYF
TRBJ2-7,TRBV19,NA,TRBD2,TGTGCCAGTGCGCGGGGGACGGTAGACGAGCAGTACTTC,CASARGTVDEQYF
TRBJ1-6,TRBV27,NA,NA,TGTGCCAGCAACGAGGGGGGGCCCTATAATTCACCCCTCCACTTT,CASNEGGPYNSPLHF
TRBJ2-6,TRBV4-1,NA,NA,TGCGCCAGCAGCCCAGCCGGGGTGAACTCTGGGGCCAACGTCCTGACTTTC,CASSPAGVNSGANVLTF
TRBJ1-1,TRBV28,NA,TRBD1,TGTGCCAGCAGTTTATTAACAGGGGCGGTCACTGAAGCTTTCTTT,CASSLLTGAVTEAFF
TRBJ1-6,TRBV5-6,NA,TRBD1,TGTGCCAGCAGCCCGAGACAGGGCCCCACTTCACCCCTCCACTTT,CASSPRQGPTSPLHF
TRBJ1-2,TRBV28,NA,NA,TGTGCCAGCAGTCACGACCCCTACAATGGCTACACCTTC,CASSHDPYNGYTF
TRBJ1-1,TRBV5-1,NA,NA,TGCGCCAGCAGCTTGCACTTGGGGGACACTGAAGCTTTCTTT,CASSLHLGDTEAFF